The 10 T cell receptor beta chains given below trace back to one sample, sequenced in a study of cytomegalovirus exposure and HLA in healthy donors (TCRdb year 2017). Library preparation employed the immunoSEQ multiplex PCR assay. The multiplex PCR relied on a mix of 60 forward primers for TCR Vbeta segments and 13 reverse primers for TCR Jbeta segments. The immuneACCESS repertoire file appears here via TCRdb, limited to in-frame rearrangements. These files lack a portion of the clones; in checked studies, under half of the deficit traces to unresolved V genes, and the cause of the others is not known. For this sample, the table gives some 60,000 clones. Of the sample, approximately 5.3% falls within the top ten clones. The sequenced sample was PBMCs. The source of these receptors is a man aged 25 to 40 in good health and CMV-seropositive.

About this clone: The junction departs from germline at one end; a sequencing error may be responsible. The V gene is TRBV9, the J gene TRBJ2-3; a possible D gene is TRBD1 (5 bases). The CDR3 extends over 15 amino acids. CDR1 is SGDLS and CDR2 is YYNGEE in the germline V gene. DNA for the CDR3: TGTGCCAGCAGCGTTGGGGCAAGGAGCACAGATAAGCAGTATTTT. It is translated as CASSVGARSTDKQYF.

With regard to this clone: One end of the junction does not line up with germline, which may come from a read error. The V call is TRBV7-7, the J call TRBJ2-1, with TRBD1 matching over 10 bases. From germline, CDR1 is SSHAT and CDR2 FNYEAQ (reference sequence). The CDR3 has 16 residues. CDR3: CASSPGTGVVYNEQFF. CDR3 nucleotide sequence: TGTGCTAGCAGCCCCGGGACAGGGGTGGTTTACAATGAGCAGTTCTTC.

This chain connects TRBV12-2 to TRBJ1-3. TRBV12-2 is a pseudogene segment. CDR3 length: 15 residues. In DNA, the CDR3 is TGTGCAAGTCGCTCCGACTGGAACTCTGGAAACACCATATATTTT. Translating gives CASRSDWNSGNTIYF.

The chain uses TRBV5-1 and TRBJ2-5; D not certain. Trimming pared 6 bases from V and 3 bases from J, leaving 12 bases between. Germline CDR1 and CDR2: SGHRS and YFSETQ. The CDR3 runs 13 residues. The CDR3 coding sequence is TGCGCCAGCAACTCCCACCAAGAAGAGACCCAGTACTTC. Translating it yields CASNSHQEETQYF.

The CDR3 sequence: CSVAAVAEQYF. As DNA, the CDR3 is TGCAGCGTTGCTGCTGTGGCCGAGCAGTACTTC. This chain joins TRBV29-1 and TRBJ2-7; no clear D. This CDR3 comprises 11 residues. Trimming took off 4 bases at V and 6 bases at J, with 10 bases between the two ends. CDR1 SQVTM and CDR2 ANQGSEA come from the germline V gene.

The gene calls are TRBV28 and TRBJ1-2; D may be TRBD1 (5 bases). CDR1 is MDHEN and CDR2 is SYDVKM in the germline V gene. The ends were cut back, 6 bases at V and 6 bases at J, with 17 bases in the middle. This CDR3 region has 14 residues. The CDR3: CASRMGGRSDGYTF. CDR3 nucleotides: TGTGCCAGCAGGATGGGGGGTAGAAGTGATGGCTACACCTTC.

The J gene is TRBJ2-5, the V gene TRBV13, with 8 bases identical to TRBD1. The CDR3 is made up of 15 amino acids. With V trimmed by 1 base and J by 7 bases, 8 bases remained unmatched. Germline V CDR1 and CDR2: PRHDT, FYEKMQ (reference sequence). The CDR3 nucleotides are TGTGCCAGCAGCTTAGCACCAGGGGGCGAGGTGACCCAGTACTTC. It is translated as CASSLAPGGEVTQYF.

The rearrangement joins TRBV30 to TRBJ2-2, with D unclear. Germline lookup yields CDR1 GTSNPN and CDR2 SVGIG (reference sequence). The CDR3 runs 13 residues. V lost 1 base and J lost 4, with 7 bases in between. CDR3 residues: CAWSGQFTGELFF. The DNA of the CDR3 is TGTGCCTGGAGTGGGCAGTTCACCGGGGAGCTGTTTTTT. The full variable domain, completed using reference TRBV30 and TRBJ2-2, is SQTIHQWPATLVQPVGSPLSLECTVEGTSNPNLYWYRQAAGRGLQLLFYSVGIGQISSEVPQNLSASRPQDRQFILSSKKLLLSDSGFYLCAWSGQFTGELFFGEGSRLTVL.

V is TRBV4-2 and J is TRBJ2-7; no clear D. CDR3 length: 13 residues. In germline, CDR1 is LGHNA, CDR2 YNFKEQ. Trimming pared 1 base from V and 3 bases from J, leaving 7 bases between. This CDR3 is CASSQGQIYEQYF. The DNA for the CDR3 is TGTGCCAGCAGCCAAGGGCAGATCTACGAGCAGTACTTC.

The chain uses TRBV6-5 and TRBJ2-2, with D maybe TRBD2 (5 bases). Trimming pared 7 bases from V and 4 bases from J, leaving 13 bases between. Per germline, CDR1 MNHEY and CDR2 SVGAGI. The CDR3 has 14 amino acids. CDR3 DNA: TGTGCCAGCACCCTGGGTGGGAGCACCGGGGAGCTGTTTTTT. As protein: CASTLGGSTGELFF.